This TCR beta chain comes out of a study of response to subunit inactivated influenza vaccine. Using its own MiXCR run on the RT-PCR reads, TCRdb lists one record per CDR3 protein. This table has 600,000 to 850,000 distinct CDR3 sequences, around 13% appearing once. Notes on this clonotype: Its target is not known.

Study outcomes and limitations: The authors suggested that every seasonal influenza vaccination recruits few new T cells.

V lost 2 bases, J lost 8 bases, and 6 bases lay in between. This CDR3 has 12 residues. Germline-derived CDR1 and CDR2 are SNHLY and FYNNEI. The J gene is TRBJ1-4, the V gene TRBV2; D unresolved. Sample: PBMCs from blood, taken roughly 2 weeks before vaccination. This receptor was taken from a man aged 50 to 59 who received an inactivated influenza vaccine. This CDR3 is CASSELGEKLFF. As DNA, the CDR3 is TGTGCCAGCAGTGAACTGGGGGAAAAACTGTTTTTT.